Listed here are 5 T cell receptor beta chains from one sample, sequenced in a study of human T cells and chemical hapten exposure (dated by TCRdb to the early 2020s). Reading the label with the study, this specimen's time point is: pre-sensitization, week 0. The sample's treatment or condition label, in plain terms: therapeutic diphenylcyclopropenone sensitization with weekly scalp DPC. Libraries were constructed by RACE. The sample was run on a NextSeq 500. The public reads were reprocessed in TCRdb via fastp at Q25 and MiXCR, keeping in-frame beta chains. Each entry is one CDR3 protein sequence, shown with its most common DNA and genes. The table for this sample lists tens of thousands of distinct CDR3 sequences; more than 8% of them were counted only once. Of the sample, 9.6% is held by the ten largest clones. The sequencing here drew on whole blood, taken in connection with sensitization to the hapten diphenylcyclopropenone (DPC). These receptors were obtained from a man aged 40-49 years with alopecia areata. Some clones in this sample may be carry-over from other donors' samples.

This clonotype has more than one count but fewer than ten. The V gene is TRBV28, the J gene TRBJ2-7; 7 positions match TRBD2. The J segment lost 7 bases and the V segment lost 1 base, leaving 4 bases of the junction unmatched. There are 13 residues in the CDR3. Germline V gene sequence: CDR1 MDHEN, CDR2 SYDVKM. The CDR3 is CASSLYPAGEQYF. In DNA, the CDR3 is TGTGCCAGCAGTTTATATCCAGCGGGGGAGCAGTACTTC.

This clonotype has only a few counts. In DNA form, the CDR3 reads TGTGCCAGCTCCGATTTCGGGGAGCTGTTTTTT. Translated: CASSDFGELFF. V is TRBV7-8 and J is TRBJ2-2; no firm D call. The CDR3 runs 11 residues. V gave up 8 bases and J gave up 7 bases, with 8 bases separating them. CDR1 SGHVS and CDR2 FQNEAQ come from the germline V gene.

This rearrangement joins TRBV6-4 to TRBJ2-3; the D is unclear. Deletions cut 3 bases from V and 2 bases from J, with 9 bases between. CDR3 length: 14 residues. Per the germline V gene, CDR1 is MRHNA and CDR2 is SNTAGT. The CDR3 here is CASSESAFTDTQYF. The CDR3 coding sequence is TGTGCCAGCAGTGAAAGCGCCTTCACAGATACGCAGTATTTT.

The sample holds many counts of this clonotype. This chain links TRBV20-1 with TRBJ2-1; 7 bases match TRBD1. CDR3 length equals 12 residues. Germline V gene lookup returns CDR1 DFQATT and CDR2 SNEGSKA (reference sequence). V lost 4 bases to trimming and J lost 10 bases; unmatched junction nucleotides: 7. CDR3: CSAIQGLGEQFF. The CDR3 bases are TGCAGTGCTATACAGGGGCTAGGAGAGCAGTTCTTC.

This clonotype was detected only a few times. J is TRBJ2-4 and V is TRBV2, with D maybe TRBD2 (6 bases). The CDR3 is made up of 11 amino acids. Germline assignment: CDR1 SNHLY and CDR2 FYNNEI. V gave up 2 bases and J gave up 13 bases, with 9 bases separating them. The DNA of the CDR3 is TGTGCCAGCAGTGAAACGGGAGACCAGTACTTC. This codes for CASSETGDQYF.